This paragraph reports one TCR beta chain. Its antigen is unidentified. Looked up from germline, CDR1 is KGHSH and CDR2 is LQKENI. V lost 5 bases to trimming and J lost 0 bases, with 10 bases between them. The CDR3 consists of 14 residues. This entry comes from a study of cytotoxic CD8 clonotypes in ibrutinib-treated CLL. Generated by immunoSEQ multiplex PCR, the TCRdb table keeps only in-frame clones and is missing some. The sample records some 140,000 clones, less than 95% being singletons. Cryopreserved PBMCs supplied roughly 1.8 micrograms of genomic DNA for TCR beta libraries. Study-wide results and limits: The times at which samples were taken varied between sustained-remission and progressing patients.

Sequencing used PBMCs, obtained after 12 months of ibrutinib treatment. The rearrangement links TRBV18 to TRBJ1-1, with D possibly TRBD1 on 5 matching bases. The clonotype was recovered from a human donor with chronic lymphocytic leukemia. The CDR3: CASSISRVNTEAFF. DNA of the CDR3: TGTGCCAGCTCAATTAGCAGGGTGAACACTGAAGCTTTCTTT.